The clone carrying this TCR beta chain came up once. The antigen is not known. Between the trimmed V and J ends, which lost 0 bases and 1 base, there was a span of 9 bases. The CDR3 loop spans 15 amino acids. The V gene's germline CDR1 is MRHNA and CDR2 SNTAGT. This sample is drawn from a study of long-term antiretroviral therapy in people with HIV. Overall study findings and caveats: ART-treated samples gained diversity yet remained below transplant donor controls. Pre-ART expanded TRB clones stayed dominant throughout, though often decreasing after ART. Repertoires looked antigen-experienced, with only a slight naive shift after ART.

The run of the v3.0 immunoSEQ assay was at survey level. Repertoires were generated with immunoSEQ multiplex PCR, while TCRdb's copy carries only in-frame clones and drops some. Found here are tens of thousands of clones, around four fifths of them singletons; the top ten hold around 3.1%. This chain joins TRBV6-4 and TRBJ1-1, with D unresolved. The TCR originated in a woman in her forties or fifties with HIV. The material sequenced was unsorted PBMCs, taken 1.9 years after starting antiretroviral therapy. In DNA, the CDR3 is TGTGCCAGCAGTGACTCGAGGGCGGGGAACACTGAAGCTTTCTTT. Its protein is CASSDSRAGNTEAFF.